This TCR beta chain was recorded in a study of control samples from healthy donors and cancer patients. The CDR3 totals 15 residues. V was clipped by 2 bases and J by 0 bases, with 7 bases between them. CDR1 and CDR2 (germline): SGHTA, FQGNSA. Data came from immunoSEQ multiplex PCR; TCRdb stores just in-frame clones and leaves some out. The sample has some 150,000 clones, 91% seen once; the top ten hold 1.5%. The sequenced sample consisted of blood. This receptor was obtained from a woman in her twenties or thirties in good health. The chain employs TRBV7-2 and TRBJ1-4; D is unclear. CDR3 sequence reads: CASSLRATTNEKLFF. As DNA, the CDR3 is TGTGCCAGCAGCTTAAGGGCAACAACTAATGAAAAACTGTTTTTT.